This T cell receptor beta chain was retrieved from a study of read filtering for tumor transcriptome and immune sequencing. Whole-study context: After DNase treatment, RNA was made into whole-transcriptome libraries.

The library was built from about 400 ng RNA with molecular barcoded adaptors for alpha/delta and beta/gamma chains. TCRdb called the reads again in MiXCR, with one record for every CDR3 protein. The sample lists fewer than 90,000 distinct CDR3 sequences, 10% to 15% occurring once. CDR1 is LNHDA, CDR2 SQIVND, per germline (reference sequence). The CDR3 contains 14 residues. Trimming stripped 5 bases from V and 6 bases from J, with 14 bases between. This clonotype was seen many times. The specimen sequenced was a population of CD138-negative cells sorted from bone marrow. The clonotype was recovered from a donor at least 40 years old with multiple myeloma. The chain combines TRBV19 with TRBJ2-4; D may be TRBD1 (6 bases). CDR3 bases: TGTGCCAGTAGTTCCAAGACAGGACCAAACATTCAGTACTTC. It is translated as CASSSKTGPNIQYF.